Presented here are 25 T cell receptor beta chains from one specimen sequenced in a study of cytomegalovirus exposure and HLA in healthy donors. Amplification used 60 Vbeta primers and 13 Jbeta primers. TCRdb keeps only in-frame clones here, not all; method: immunoSEQ multiplex PCR. The top ten clones hold around 1% of a sample with around 150,000 clones, about 80% of them seen once. Sequencing was performed on PBMCs. These receptors all stem from a woman in her thirties or forties in good health and CMV-seronegative.

The chain is built from TRBV5-6 and TRBJ2-7; 14 nucleotides align to TRBD2. J lost 5 bases, V lost 4 bases, and 8 bases had no gene match. CDR1 SGHDT and CDR2 YYEEEE come from the germline V gene. The CDR3 is 16 amino acids. This chain's CDR3 is CASSPWGTSGSHEQYF. In DNA form, the CDR3 reads TGTGCCAGCAGCCCCTGGGGGACTAGCGGGAGTCACGAGCAGTACTTC.

The CDR3 is CASLPSRTAGTEAFF. The CDR3 coding sequence is TGTGCCAGCCTTCCTTCCAGGACAGCCGGCACTGAAGCTTTCTTT. This chain connects TRBV28 to TRBJ1-1, with a possible D match to TRBD1 (6 bases). CDR3 length equals 15 residues. V gave up 8 bases and J gave up 4 bases, with 20 bases separating them. The germline V gene has CDR1 MDHEN and CDR2 SYDVKM.

This clone was observed a few times. The rearrangement uses TRBV11-3 and TRBJ2-7; 12 bases fit TRBD2. The CDR3 totals 18 residues. The V gene's germline CDR1 is SGHNT and CDR2 YENEEA. With V trimmed by 5 bases and J by 1 base, 12 bases remained unmatched. This CDR3 is CASSHTGTSGSGSYEQYF. DNA for the CDR3: TGTGCCAGCAGCCATACCGGGACTAGCGGGTCCGGGTCCTACGAGCAGTACTTC.

The chain employs TRBV18 and TRBJ2-7; D is possibly TRBD1 (7 bases). From germline, CDR1 is KGHSH and CDR2 LQKENI. CDR3 length equals 15 residues. Trimming shortened V by 2 bases and J by 5 bases, and 16 bases separated the two germline ends. The CDR3 DNA is TGTGCCAGCTCACCAAGCAGGGGGGTCACGAACGAGCAGTACTTC. This translates into CASSPSRGVTNEQYF.

The chain links TRBV5-1 to TRBJ1-1; 9 bases line up with TRBD1. The CDR3 covers 14 residues. V shed 4 bases, J shed 5 bases, and the junction held 6 bases outside the gene matches. The germline CDR1 and CDR2 sequences are SGHRS and YFSETQ. CDR3 nucleotide sequence: TGCGCCAGCAGCCTACAGGGGGCGCCGACTGAAGCTTTCTTT. It yields the protein CASSLQGAPTEAFF. Complete variable domain (other parts from reference TRBV5-1 and TRBJ1-1): KAGVTQTPRYLIKTRGQQVTLSCSPISGHRSVSWYQQTPGQGLQFLFEYFSETQRNKGNFPGRFSGRQFSNSRSEMNVSTLELGDSALYLCASSLQGAPTEAFFGQGTRLTVV.

On this clone: Other DNA variants within this sample encode the same CDR3. The chain combines TRBV7-3 with TRBJ1-1; D is perhaps TRBD1 (5 bases). Germline CDR1 and CDR2: SGHTA and FQGTGA. V was shortened by 5 bases and J by 4 bases, with 11 bases between the two germline ends. The CDR3 spans 13 residues. CDR3 sequence reads: CASSPGRGTEAFF. The CDR3 region has the DNA TGTGCCAGCAGCCCGGGGAGGGGCACTGAAGCTTTCTTT.

This chain links TRBV7-9 with TRBJ1-2, with no clear D. V was clipped by 0 bases and J by 7 bases, with 9 bases between them. The CDR3 is 13 residues long. The germline V gene encodes CDR1 SEHNR and CDR2 FQNEAQ (reference sequence). CDR3: CASSLAPTTGYTF. The CDR3, as DNA: TGTGCCAGCAGCTTAGCCCCTACCACTGGCTACACCTTC.

This chain joins TRBV30 and TRBJ2-2; 8 bases match TRBD2. Germline-derived CDR1 and CDR2 are GTSNPN and SVGIG (reference sequence). Losses at the gene ends were 3 bases for V and 0 bases for J; bases not matched to a gene: 3. The length of the CDR3 is 15 residues. This chain's CDR3 is CAWSAGGANTGELFF. The CDR3 DNA sequence: TGTGCCTGGAGCGCCGGGGGGGCGAACACCGGGGAGCTGTTTTTT.

This chain links TRBV5-1 with TRBJ2-1; tentative D call: TRBD2 (7 bases). Germline CDR1 reads SGHRS; CDR2 reads YFSETQ. There are 14 residues in the CDR3. V dropped 3 bases and J dropped 7 bases, with 14 bases sitting between them. Here the CDR3 reads CASSSRGGANEQFF. The DNA of the CDR3 is TGCGCCAGCAGCTCGCGCGGGGGCGCAAATGAGCAGTTCTTC. Supplemented by reference TRBV5-1 and TRBJ2-1, the full variable domain reads KAGVTQTPRYLIKTRGQQVTLSCSPISGHRSVSWYQQTPGQGLQFLFEYFSETQRNKGNFPGRFSGRQFSNSRSEMNVSTLELGDSALYLCASSSRGGANEQFFGPGTRLTVL.

The rearrangement joins TRBV30 to TRBJ2-1; 10 bases agree with TRBD2. The V gene's germline CDR1 is GTSNPN and CDR2 SVGIG (reference sequence). V dropped 4 bases and J dropped 4; count of bases not matched to a gene: 4. This CDR3 is built from 14 residues. CDR3 DNA: TGTGCCTGGACCTCTAGCGGGAGATACAATGAGCAGTTCTTC. This encodes CAWTSSGRYNEQFF.

The chain is built from TRBV13 and TRBJ2-3, with 7 bases identical to TRBD2. Per germline, CDR1 PRHDT and CDR2 FYEKMQ (reference sequence). There are 15 residues in the CDR3. V was clipped by 1 base and J by 1 base; unmatched bases: 2. DNA for the CDR3: TGTGCCAGCAGCTTAGTGCTAGCGGGCACAGATACGCAGTATTTT. It translates to CASSLVLAGTDTQYF. Using reference TRBV13 and TRBJ2-3 for the parts outside the CDR3, the full variable domain is AAGVIQSPRHLIKEKRETATLKCYPIPRHDTVYWYQQGPGQDPQFLISFYEKMQSDKGSIPDRFSAQQFSDYHSELNMSSLELGDSALYFCASSLVLAGTDTQYFGPGTRLTVL.

V and J are TRBV2 and TRBJ2-1; 9 bases agree with TRBD1. V was clipped by 3 bases and J by 8 bases; unmatched bases: 8. This CDR3 has 15 residues. CDR1 and CDR2 (germline): SNHLY, FYNNEI. CDR3 loop: CASSEGQGGVDEQFF. In DNA, the CDR3 is TGTGCCAGCAGTGAGGGACAGGGAGGTGTCGATGAGCAGTTCTTC.

Details on this clone: Other nucleotide sequences from this sample produce the same CDR3. The chain recombines TRBV27 with TRBJ1-2, with D possibly TRBD1 on 5 matching bases. The V and J ends lost 2 bases and 2 bases respectively, with 9 bases between them. Germline CDR1 is MNHEY and CDR2 is SMNVEV (reference sequence). The CDR3 sequence is 14 residues long. Here the CDR3 reads CASSLRGGNYGYTF. CDR3 nucleotide sequence: TGTGCCAGCAGTTTACGGGGGGGAAACTATGGCTACACCTTC.

The chain combines TRBV21-1 with TRBJ2-7; the D call TRBD1 from the table was never checked on the DNA. TRBV21-1 constitutes a pseudogene. This CDR3 contains 16 residues. CDR3 region: CASSTKLGQGKHEQYF. CDR3 nucleotide sequence: TGTGCCAGCAGCACAAAGCTCGGACAGGGTAAGCACGAGCAGTACTTC.

The chain links TRBV9 to TRBJ2-1; D not resolved. Germline V gene sequence: CDR1 SGDLS, CDR2 YYNGEE. CDR3 length: 15 amino acids. V lost 0 bases to trimming and J lost 0 bases, with 7 bases between them. This CDR3 is CASSVDLSSYNEQFF. The CDR3 bases are TGTGCCAGCAGCGTAGATCTCAGCTCCTACAATGAGCAGTTCTTC.

This clone is a singleton in its sample. V gene TRBV11-3 combines with J gene TRBJ2-1; D unclear. V lost 2 bases, J lost 4 bases, and 6 bases lay in between. The V gene's germline CDR1 is SGHNT and CDR2 YENEEA. The CDR3 spans 13 residues. CDR3 region: CASSLNPYNEQFF. The DNA for the CDR3 is TGTGCCAGCAGCTTAAATCCTTACAATGAGCAGTTCTTC.

The chain carries TRBV6-6 and TRBJ1-1; 7 bases map to TRBD1. Per germline, CDR1 MNHNY and CDR2 SVGAGI (reference sequence). The CDR3 runs to 15 residues. J gave up 1 base and V 2 bases, and 4 bases lay outside the gene matches. The CDR3 spells CASSYPGTENTEAFF. In nucleotides, the CDR3 is TGTGCCAGCAGTTACCCTGGGACAGAGAACACTGAAGCTTTCTTT.

The chain couples TRBV28 to TRBJ2-5, with 12 bases identical to TRBD2. V lost 5 bases and J lost 1; bases outside the gene matches: 14. Germline CDR1 and CDR2: MDHEN and SYDVKM. This CDR3 is built from 19 residues. As DNA, the CDR3 is TGTGCCAGCAGTCCTGCCTCGGCTAGCGGGAGGGGGGTCCAAGAGACCCAGTACTTC. This gives the protein CASSPASASGRGVQETQYF.

V and J are TRBV1 and TRBJ1-2; the listed D gene, TRBD1, was not tested against the DNA. TRBV1 is listed as a pseudogene. The CDR3 has 14 residues. The CDR3 is CTSSPPDRGYGYTF. The CDR3 nucleotides read TGCACCAGCAGCCCCCCGGACAGGGGGTATGGCTACACCTTC.

The J gene is TRBJ1-2, the V gene TRBV27; 8 bases match TRBD1. The CDR3 extends over 15 amino acids. The germline gives CDR1 MNHEY, CDR2 SMNVEV (reference sequence). Unmatched junction bases numbered 9, after V lost 5 bases and J lost 4 bases. The CDR3 DNA reads TGTGCCAGCAGTGACGGGACAGGCCGACCCTATGGCTACACCTTC. It yields the protein CASSDGTGRPYGYTF.

This clone was counted a few times. The V gene is TRBV18, the J gene TRBJ2-7; D is perhaps TRBD1 (5 bases). Trimming took 6 bases from V and 6 from J, leaving 15 bases between them. CDR1 is KGHSH and CDR2 is LQKENI in the germline V gene. The CDR3 spans 13 residues. This CDR3 reads CASSSGLRTEQYF. In nucleotides, the CDR3 is TGTGCCAGCTCCTCAGGGCTGAGGACCGAGCAGTACTTC.

In this sample, this clone turned up a few times. The chain links TRBV6-1 to TRBJ2-1; D uncertain. Germline CDR1 is MNHNS and CDR2 is SASEGT. V shed 5 bases and J shed 8 bases, with 7 bases lying between them. This CDR3 spans 11 amino acids. CDR3 sequence (DNA): TGTGCCAGCAGTTTAGCCGATGAGCAGTTCTTC. Its translation is CASSLADEQFF.

The sample holds a few counts of this clone. This chain links TRBV2 with TRBJ2-3, with TRBD2 matching 7 bases. CDR3 size: 16 residues. Germline V gives CDR1 SNHLY, CDR2 FYNNEI. V lost 1 base to trimming and J lost 2 bases; unmatched junction nucleotides: 6. CDR3 nucleotide sequence: TGTGCCAGCAGTGAAGGTCTAGCGGCCATCACAGATACGCAGTATTTT. It translates to CASSEGLAAITDTQYF.

The V call is TRBV28, the J call TRBJ1-5, with D possibly being TRBD1 (6 bases). V lost 5 bases to trimming and J lost 5 bases, with 16 bases between them. Germline CDR1 and CDR2: MDHEN and SYDVKM. This CDR3 has 15 amino acids. CDR3 DNA: TGTGCCAGCAGTGCGTTCAGGGGCTCTTATCAGCCCCAGCATTTT. The encoded protein is CASSAFRGSYQPQHF.

As for this clone: The sample has other DNA sequences that encode this CDR3 too. The chain employs TRBV5-1 and TRBJ2-7, with 7 bases aligning to TRBD1. This CDR3 has 15 residues. V lost 0 bases to trimming and J lost 3 bases; unmatched junction nucleotides: 6. CDR1 and CDR2 from the germline V gene are SGHRS and YFSETQ. The CDR3 sequence: CASSLATGVGYEQYF. The CDR3 DNA reads as TGCGCCAGCAGCTTGGCCACAGGGGTCGGCTACGAGCAGTACTTC.